This T cell receptor (beta chain) was documented in a study of long-term antiretroviral therapy in people with HIV. No fewer than two post-ART and no fewer than one pre-ART PBMC samples existed for each donor. Each sample contained roughly 0.85-10 million cryopreserved PBMC, thawed before DNA extraction. Findings and limits, study-wide: CDR3 length ranges were narrower in HIV repertoires than in controls. The ART regimens used between the mid-2000s and the late 2010s may be less effective than current ones.

With survey level as its setting, the immunoSEQ assay was v3.0. Data came from immunoSEQ multiplex PCR; TCRdb stores just in-frame clones and leaves some out. The data show tens of thousands of clones, around 84% seen once. In the case of this clone: Its specificity is unknown.

The sample in question was unsorted PBMCs, obtained 0.8 years after starting antiretroviral therapy. The clonotype comes from a woman between 18 and 29 years old with HIV.

The CDR3 region has the DNA TGTGCCATCAGTGGTCTAGCGGACAATGAGCAGTTCTTC. This sequence encodes CAISGLADNEQFF. J is TRBJ2-1 and V is TRBV10-3; 7 nucleotides align to TRBD2. With 4 bases clipped from V and 5 bases from J, the junction kept 2 bases outside the gene matches. CDR1 is ENHRY and CDR2 is SYGVKD in the germline V gene. The CDR3 runs 13 residues.